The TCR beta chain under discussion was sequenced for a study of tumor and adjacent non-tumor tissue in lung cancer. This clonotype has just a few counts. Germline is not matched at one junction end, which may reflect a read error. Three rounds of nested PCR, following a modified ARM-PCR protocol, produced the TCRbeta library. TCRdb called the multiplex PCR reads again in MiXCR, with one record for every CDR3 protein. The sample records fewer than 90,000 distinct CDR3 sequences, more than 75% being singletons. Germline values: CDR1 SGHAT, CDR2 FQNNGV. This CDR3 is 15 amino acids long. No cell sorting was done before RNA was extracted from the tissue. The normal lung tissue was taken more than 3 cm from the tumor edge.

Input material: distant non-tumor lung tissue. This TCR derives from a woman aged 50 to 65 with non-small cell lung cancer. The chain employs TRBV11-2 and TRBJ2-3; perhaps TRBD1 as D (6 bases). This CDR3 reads CASSLGPPGDHTHYF. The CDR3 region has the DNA TGTGCCAGTAGCTTAGGACCCCCAGGGGATCATACGCATTATTTT.